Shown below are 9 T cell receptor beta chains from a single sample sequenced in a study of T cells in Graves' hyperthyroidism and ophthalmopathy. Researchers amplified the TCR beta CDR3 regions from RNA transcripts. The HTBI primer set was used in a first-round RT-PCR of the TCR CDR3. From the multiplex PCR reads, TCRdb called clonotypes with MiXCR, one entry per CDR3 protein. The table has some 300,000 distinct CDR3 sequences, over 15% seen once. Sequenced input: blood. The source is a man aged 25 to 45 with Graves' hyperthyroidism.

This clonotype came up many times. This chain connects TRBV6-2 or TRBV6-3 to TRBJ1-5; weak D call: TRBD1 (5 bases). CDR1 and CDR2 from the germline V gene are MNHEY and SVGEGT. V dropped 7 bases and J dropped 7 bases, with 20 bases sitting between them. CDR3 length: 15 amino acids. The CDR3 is CASTTGTLPSQPQHF. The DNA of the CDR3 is TGTGCCAGCACCACGGGGACCCTACCCTCCCAGCCCCAGCATTTT.

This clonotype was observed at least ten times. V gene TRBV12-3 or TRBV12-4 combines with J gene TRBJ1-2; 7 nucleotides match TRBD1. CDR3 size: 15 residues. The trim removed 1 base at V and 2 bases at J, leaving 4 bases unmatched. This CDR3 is CASSLVPRGNYGYTF. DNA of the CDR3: TGTGCCAGCAGTTTAGTCCCCAGGGGGAACTATGGCTACACCTTC.

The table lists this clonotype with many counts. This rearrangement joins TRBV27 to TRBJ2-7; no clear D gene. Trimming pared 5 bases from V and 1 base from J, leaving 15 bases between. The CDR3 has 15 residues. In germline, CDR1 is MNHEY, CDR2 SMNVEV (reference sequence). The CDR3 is CASSPQTARSYEQYF. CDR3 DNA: TGTGCCAGCAGTCCTCAGACGGCGCGTTCCTACGAGCAGTACTTC.

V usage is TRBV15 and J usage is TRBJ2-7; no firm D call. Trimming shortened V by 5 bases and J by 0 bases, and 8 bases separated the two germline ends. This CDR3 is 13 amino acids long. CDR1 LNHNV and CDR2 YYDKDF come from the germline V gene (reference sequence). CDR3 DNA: TGTGCCACCAGCGATGGATTCTCCTACGAGCAGTACTTC. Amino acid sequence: CATSDGFSYEQYF.

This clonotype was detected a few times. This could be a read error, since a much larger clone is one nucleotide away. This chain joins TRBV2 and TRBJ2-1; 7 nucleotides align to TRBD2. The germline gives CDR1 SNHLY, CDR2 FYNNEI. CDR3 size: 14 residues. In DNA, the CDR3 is TGTGCCAGCAGACCCGGACTAGGGAACAATGGGCAGTTCTTC. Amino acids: CASRPGLGNNGQFF.

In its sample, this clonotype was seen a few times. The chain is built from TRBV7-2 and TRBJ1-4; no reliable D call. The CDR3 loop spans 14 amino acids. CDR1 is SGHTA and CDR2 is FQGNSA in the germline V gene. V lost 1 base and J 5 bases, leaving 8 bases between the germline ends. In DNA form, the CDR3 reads TGTGCCAGCAGCTTAGGTAACGCGAATGAAAAACTGTTTTTT. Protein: CASSLGNANEKLFF.

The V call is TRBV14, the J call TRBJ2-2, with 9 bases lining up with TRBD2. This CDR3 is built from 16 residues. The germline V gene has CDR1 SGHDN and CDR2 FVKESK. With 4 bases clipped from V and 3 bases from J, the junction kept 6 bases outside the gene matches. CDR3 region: CASSPLAGFDTGELFF. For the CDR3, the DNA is TGTGCCAGCAGCCCGCTAGCGGGATTCGACACCGGGGAGCTGTTTTTT.

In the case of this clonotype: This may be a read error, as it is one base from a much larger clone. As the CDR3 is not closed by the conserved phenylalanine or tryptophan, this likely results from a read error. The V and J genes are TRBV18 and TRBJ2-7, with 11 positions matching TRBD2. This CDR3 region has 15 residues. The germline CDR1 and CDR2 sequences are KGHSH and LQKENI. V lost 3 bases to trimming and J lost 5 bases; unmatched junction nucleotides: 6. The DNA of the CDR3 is TGTGCCAGCTCACCCGAGCTAGCGGGAGGCCACGAGCAGTACCTC. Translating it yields CASSPELAGGHEQYL.

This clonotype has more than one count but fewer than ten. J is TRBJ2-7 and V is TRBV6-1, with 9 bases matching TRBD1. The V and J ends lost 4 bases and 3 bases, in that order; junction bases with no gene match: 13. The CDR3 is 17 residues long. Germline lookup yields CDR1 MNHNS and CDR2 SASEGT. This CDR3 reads CASSGSSGTGFYYEQYF. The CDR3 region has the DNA TGTGCCAGCAGTGGTAGCAGTGGGACAGGGTTTTACTACGAGCAGTACTTC.